This TCR beta chain was observed in a study of blood T cell repertoires in COVID-19. Those who participated ranged in age from roughly 18 to 89 years and resided in under 25 US areas. Participants reported their clinical history, and cohort assignment relied on those reports. The V gene end was trimmed by 2 bases and the J gene end by 4 bases; junction bases not matched to a gene: 6. The CDR3 contains 16 residues. The V gene's germline CDR1 is SGHDN and CDR2 FVKESK. Authors' data handling: Nucleated cell counts were estimated from reference gene primer amplification. TCRdb's copy holds only in-frame clones and misses some; the assay was immunoSEQ multiplex PCR. The V and J calls and clone size come from that table; D and trimming were worked out from the DNA. Of about 200,000 clones listed, about nine tenths are singletons.

Sequenced: PBMCs or T cells enriched from blood (not recorded which). This rearrangement joins TRBV14 to TRBJ2-1; 9 bases map to TRBD1. The sequence was collected from a woman in her twenties or thirties with acute COVID-19. The CDR3 reads CASSQRQGEPYNEQFF. CDR3 DNA: TGTGCCAGCAGCCAACGACAGGGGGAACCTTACAATGAGCAGTTCTTC.